These 30 T cell receptor beta chains originate from one sample sequenced in a study of Ad26.COV2.S vaccination and SARS-CoV-2 variants. Method: immunoSEQ multiplex PCR; TCRdb's copy keeps in-frame clones and lacks some. The table has a few hundred thousand clones, roughly four fifths seen once. Specified treatment: 19 received Ad26.COV2.S at low or high dose, single or two shots; about 5 received placebo; per-sample allocation not given. All samples were drawn on day 63, counting from the first vaccine or placebo injection. The specimen was peripheral blood, collected in a trial of Ad26.COV2.S vaccine versus placebo. The source of these receptors is a person aged 18-65 years who received the Ad26.COV2.S COVID-19 vaccine or a placebo.

About this clone: A junction end diverges from the germline sequence, so it may reflect a read error. This chain joins TRBV7-6 and TRBJ2-7, with D hard to call. This CDR3 is built from 8 residues. In germline, CDR1 is SGHVS, CDR2 FNYEAQ. CDR3 DNA sequence: TGTGCCAGCAGCTTAAGCCTCTTC. Protein product: CASSLSLF.

The chain links TRBV7-2 to TRBJ2-1; D assignment may be TRBD1 or TRBD2 (5 bases each). Trimming shortened V by 1 base and J by 7 bases, and 11 bases separated the two germline ends. Germline lookup yields CDR1 SGHTA and CDR2 FQGNSA. CDR3 length: 14 amino acids. The CDR3: CASSLGGMYNEQFF. In DNA form, the CDR3 reads TGTGCCAGCAGCTTAGGGGGGATGTATAATGAGCAGTTCTTC.

This rearrangement joins TRBV7-9 to TRBJ2-1; 8 bases are shared with TRBD2. The CDR3 runs to 17 residues. The germline V gene encodes CDR1 SEHNR and CDR2 FQNEAQ (reference sequence). After removal of 2 bases from V and 0 bases from J, the junction contained 6 bases not matched to a gene. CDR3 nucleotides: TGTGCCAGCAGCTTAAAAAGCGGGAGAGTCTCCTACAATGAGCAGTTCTTC. Its translation is CASSLKSGRVSYNEQFF.

The genes are TRBV6-5 and TRBJ2-7; 7 positions agree with TRBD1. V shed 6 bases and J 5 bases; nucleotides not matched to a gene: 7. Per the germline V gene, CDR1 is MNHEY and CDR2 is SVGAGI. This CDR3 is built from 13 residues. The CDR3 spells CASRLTGSDEQYF. The DNA for the CDR3 is TGTGCCAGCAGATTGACAGGGTCGGACGAGCAGTACTTC.

The V and J genes are TRBV14 and TRBJ2-3; 9 nucleotides agree with TRBD2. V lost 1 base, J lost 2 bases, and 4 bases stayed unmatched. Germline V CDR1 and CDR2: SGHDN, FVKESK. The CDR3 extends over 16 amino acids. The CDR3: CASSQGLAVSTDTQYF. The CDR3 region has the DNA TGTGCCAGCAGCCAAGGACTAGCGGTCTCCACAGATACGCAGTATTTT.

The V and J genes are TRBV19 and TRBJ2-3; perhaps TRBD2 as D (5 bases). Germline lookup yields CDR1 LNHDA and CDR2 SQIVND (reference sequence). The V end lost 3 bases, the J end lost 2 bases, and 15 bases lay between the germline ends. The CDR3 extends over 16 amino acids. This CDR3 is CASSIRGQVFTDTQYF. The CDR3 nucleotides read TGTGCCAGTAGTATTAGAGGGCAAGTTTTCACAGATACGCAGTATTTT.

The rearrangement uses TRBV28 and TRBJ1-1; D might be TRBD1 (5 bases). Trimming cost V 7 bases and J 5 bases, with 11 bases left between them. This CDR3 region has 12 residues. Germline lookup yields CDR1 MDHEN and CDR2 SYDVKM. The CDR3: CASIRGGTEAFF. In nucleotides, the CDR3 is TGTGCCAGCATCCGGGGGGGGACTGAAGCTTTCTTT.

J is TRBJ2-1 and V is TRBV9; D unresolved. CDR3 length equals 12 residues. Trimming cost V 3 bases and J 4 bases, with 5 bases left between them. Germline loops: CDR1 SGDLS, CDR2 YYNGEE. The CDR3 nucleotides are TGTGCCAGCAGCGACCTTTACAATGAGCAGTTCTTC. It is translated as CASSDLYNEQFF.

This chain's CDR3 is CASSVEGGMNTEAFF. The DNA of the CDR3 is TGTGCCAGCAGCGTAGAAGGGGGTATGAACACTGAAGCTTTCTTT. The rearrangement links TRBV9 to TRBJ1-1; D is perhaps TRBD1 (6 bases). The CDR3 consists of 15 residues. V was cut by 0 bases and J by 0 bases, with 9 bases left in between. Germline V gene lookup returns CDR1 SGDLS and CDR2 YYNGEE.

The chain links TRBV4-1 to TRBJ1-2; D uncertain. The CDR3 covers 15 residues. V gave up 0 bases and J gave up 5 bases, with 13 bases separating them. Germline assignment: CDR1 MGHRA and CDR2 YSYEKL. In nucleotides, the CDR3 is TGCGCCAGCAGCCAAGATCCCGGTGGGATGTATGGCTACACCTTC. It encodes CASSQDPGGMYGYTF.

The rearrangement joins TRBV12-3 or TRBV12-4 to TRBJ1-4; D not resolved. V was trimmed by 3 bases and J by 0 bases, leaving 2 bases between them. The CDR3 sequence is 13 residues long. Written as DNA, the CDR3 is TGTGCCAGCAGTTTGTCAACTAATGAAAAACTGTTTTTT. As protein: CASSLSTNEKLFF.

The J gene is TRBJ2-7, the V gene TRBV11-2; tentative D call: TRBD2 (7 bases). V was shortened by 5 bases and J by 4 bases, with 21 bases between the two germline ends. The CDR3 has 16 residues. Germline loops: CDR1 SGHAT, CDR2 FQNNGV. CDR3 bases: TGTGCCAGCAGCGCCCTTGGGGGCGGGAGTTTATACGAGCAGTACTTC. Protein: CASSALGGGSLYEQYF.

V usage is TRBV12-3 or TRBV12-4 and J usage is TRBJ2-5, with D possibly matching TRBD1 (6 bases). Trimming left V 6 bases short and J 7 bases short, with 12 bases between. The CDR3 contains 12 residues. CDR3 sequence reads: CASRPDSRTQYF. For the CDR3, the DNA is TGTGCCAGCAGACCGGACAGCCGGACCCAGTACTTC.

The chain is built from TRBV5-1 and TRBJ2-3; no clear D. Germline CDR1 and CDR2: SGHRS and YFSETQ. V was shortened by 2 bases and J by 0 bases, with 7 bases between the two germline ends. This CDR3 comprises 14 residues. In nucleotides, the CDR3 is TGCGCCAGCAGCTTCAGAGCTAGCACAGATACGCAGTATTTT. Encoded protein: CASSFRASTDTQYF.

The chain uses TRBV21-1 and TRBJ1-1. TRBV21-1 is tagged as a pseudogene. The CDR3 has 17 amino acids. CDR3 sequence reads: CASSKKPGTVSYTEAFF. The CDR3 DNA follows: TGTGCCAGCAGCAAAAAACCCGGGACGGTTTCCTACACTGAAGCTTTCTTT.

The chain combines TRBV3-1 (or the pseudogene TRBV3-2) with TRBJ1-2, with unresolved D. CDR1 and CDR2 from the germline V gene are LGHDT and YNNKEL (reference sequence). Trimming removed 3 bases at V and 2 bases at J, with 16 bases between. This CDR3 is 16 amino acids long. CDR3 nucleotides: TGTGCCAGCAGCCACTTGATAAAGGTTTCAAACTATGGCTACACCTTC. Amino acids: CASSHLIKVSNYGYTF.

The V and J genes are TRBV7-6 and TRBJ2-3, with D tentatively TRBD2 (5 bases). Germline CDR1 reads SGHVS; CDR2 reads FNYEAQ. V dropped 3 bases and J dropped 6 bases, with 7 bases sitting between them. The CDR3 consists of 12 residues. The CDR3: CASSFGVDTQYF. The DNA for the CDR3 is TGTGCCAGCAGCTTCGGGGTGGATACGCAGTATTTT.

The CDR3 sequence is CASSLTYGEQFF. The CDR3 coding sequence is TGCGCCAGCAGCTTGACATACGGTGAGCAGTTCTTC. V usage is TRBV5-1 and J usage is TRBJ2-1, with D uncertain. The CDR3 loop spans 12 amino acids. The germline V and J ends were trimmed by 1 base and 9 bases, with 8 bases remaining between them. CDR1 is SGHRS and CDR2 is YFSETQ in the germline V gene.

This sequence joins TRBV14 and TRBJ1-3; D gene uncertain. V lost 5 bases to trimming and J lost 0 bases, with 2 bases between them. There are 12 residues in the CDR3. Germline CDR1 is SGHDN and CDR2 is FVKESK. This CDR3 reads CASSISGNTIYF. DNA for the CDR3: TGTGCCAGCAGCATCTCTGGAAACACCATATATTTT.

The rearrangement joins TRBV11-1 to TRBJ2-1, with 7 positions matching TRBD2. J lost 7 bases, V lost 2 bases, and 5 bases had no gene match. This CDR3 comprises 14 residues. Germline V gene lookup returns CDR1 SGHAT and CDR2 FQDESV (reference sequence). This chain's CDR3 is CASSLWRERNEQFF. CDR3 nucleotide sequence: TGTGCCAGCAGCTTATGGCGGGAGAGAAATGAGCAGTTCTTC. The full variable domain, in which reference TRBV11-1 and TRBJ2-1 provide the parts outside the CDR3, is EAEVAQSPRYKITEKSQAVAFWCDPISGHATLYWYRQILGQGPELLVQFQDESVVDDSQLPKDRFSAERLKGVDSTLKIQPAELGDSAMYLCASSLWRERNEQFFGPGTRLTVL.

The chain carries TRBV6-5 and TRBJ2-3, with D perhaps TRBD1 or TRBD2 (6 bases each). V was clipped by 11 bases and J by 6 bases, with 21 bases between them. Germline V CDR1 and CDR2: MNHEY, SVGAGI. CDR3 length equals 14 residues. In DNA, the CDR3 is TGTGCCGCAAACAAGGGGGGCGCGGCGGATACGCAGTATTTT. Translating it yields CAANKGGAADTQYF.

This clone was detected once. The sample contains more than one DNA sequence encoding this CDR3. V and J are TRBV13 and TRBJ2-7; D possibly corresponds to TRBD1 (6 bases). This CDR3 has 13 residues. Germline lookup yields CDR1 PRHDT and CDR2 FYEKMQ (reference sequence). V lost 5 bases and J 1 base, leaving 9 bases between the germline ends. CDR3 DNA: TGTGCCAGCAGCCCAAGGGGGTCCTACGAGCAGTACTTC. Residues: CASSPRGSYEQYF. The variable domain in full, completed from reference TRBV13 and TRBJ2-7, reads AAGVIQSPRHLIKEKRETATLKCYPIPRHDTVYWYQQGPGQDPQFLISFYEKMQSDKGSIPDRFSAQQFSDYHSELNMSSLELGDSALYFCASSPRGSYEQYFGPGTRLTVT.

The sample holds a few counts of this clone. This chain links TRBV2 with TRBJ2-7; D gene ambiguous. This CDR3 spans 12 amino acids. Trimming stripped 6 bases from V and 2 bases from J, with 8 bases between. Germline V CDR1 and CDR2: SNHLY, FYNNEI. The CDR3 sequence: CASSLLPYEQYF. In DNA, the CDR3 is TGTGCCAGCAGCCTATTACCCTACGAGCAGTACTTC.

The chain couples TRBV15 to TRBJ2-3, with 13 bases aligning to TRBD2. CDR3 size: 17 residues. Germline V gene lookup returns CDR1 LNHNV and CDR2 YYDKDF (reference sequence). Trimming took 4 bases from V and 0 from J; bases not matched to a gene: 4. DNA for the CDR3: TGTGCCACCAGCAAGGGACTAGCGGGGATGAGCACAGATACGCAGTATTTT. Residues: CATSKGLAGMSTDTQYF. The complete variable domain, with remaining parts taken from reference TRBV15 and TRBJ2-3, reads DAMVIQNPRYQVTQFGKPVTLSCSQTLNHNVMYWYQQKSSQAPKLLFHYYDKDFNNEADTPDNFQSRRPNTSFCFLDIRSPGLGDTAMYLCATSKGLAGMSTDTQYFGPGTRLTVL.

This clone is a singleton in its sample. This chain links TRBV5-1 with TRBJ2-5; TRBD1 aligns across 8 bases. The CDR3 has 15 residues. Germline trimming cut 1 base from V and 0 bases from J; bases unmatched to any gene: 2. Germline V lookup: CDR1 SGHRS, CDR2 YFSETQ. DNA for the CDR3: TGCGCCAGCAGCTTGACGGACAGGGACCAAGAGACCCAGTACTTC. It yields the protein CASSLTDRDQETQYF. Using reference TRBV5-1 and TRBJ2-5 for the parts outside the CDR3, the full variable domain is KAGVTQTPRYLIKTRGQQVTLSCSPISGHRSVSWYQQTPGQGLQFLFEYFSETQRNKGNFPGRFSGRQFSNSRSEMNVSTLELGDSALYLCASSLTDRDQETQYFGPGTRLLVL.

The chain is built from TRBV4-2 and TRBJ2-2, with D uncertain. V lost 4 bases and J lost 4, with 16 bases in between. The CDR3 is 16 amino acids. CDR1 and CDR2 (germline): LGHNA, YNFKEQ. In DNA form, the CDR3 reads TGTGCCAGCAGCCCCCCTGGAAGGTGGGGCACCGGGGAGCTGTTTTTT. Protein sequence: CASSPPGRWGTGELFF.

The V and J genes are TRBV4-1 and TRBJ2-7; D unclear. The V end lost 0 bases, the J end lost 1 base, and 13 bases lay between the germline ends. The length of the CDR3 is 16 residues. Germline values: CDR1 MGHRA, CDR2 YSYEKL. The DNA of the CDR3 is TGCGCCAGCAGCCAAGACACGGTTACAGATTCCTACGAGCAGTACTTC. Translation: CASSQDTVTDSYEQYF.

The gene calls are TRBV19 and TRBJ2-3; D remains ambiguous. CDR1 is LNHDA and CDR2 is SQIVND in the germline V gene (reference sequence). Deletions cut 3 bases from V and 2 bases from J, with 6 bases between. The CDR3 loop spans 13 amino acids. CDR3 DNA sequence: TGTGCCAGTAGTATGATTGACACAGATACGCAGTATTTT. Translating gives CASSMIDTDTQYF.

Only a few counts were recorded for this clone. This rearrangement joins TRBV7-8 to TRBJ2-7, with D possibly called TRBD1 or TRBD2 (6 bases each). Germline CDR1 and CDR2: SGHVS and FQNEAQ. V dropped 3 bases and J dropped 5 bases, with 14 bases sitting between them. The CDR3 loop spans 14 amino acids. Written as DNA, the CDR3 is TGTGCCAGCAGCTTTGGGGGCGGGGTGGACGAGCAGTACTTC. Its translation is CASSFGGGVDEQYF.

The gene calls are TRBV9 and TRBJ1-6; TRBD1 agrees at 7 bases. Germline CDR1 is SGDLS and CDR2 is YYNGEE. This CDR3 is 15 amino acids long. V was clipped by 3 bases and J by 5 bases; unmatched bases: 5. The CDR3 spells CASSDYQGDNSPLHF. The CDR3 region has the DNA TGTGCCAGCAGCGATTACCAGGGGGATAATTCACCCCTCCACTTT.